The rows below give T cell receptor beta chains drawn from one sample of a study of blood T cell repertoires in COVID-19. Generated by immunoSEQ multiplex PCR, the TCRdb table keeps only in-frame clones and is missing some. The top ten clones hold around 5% of a sample with some 160,000 clones, around 90% of them seen once. Source material: peripheral blood. These receptors all stem from a man younger than 30 with COVID-19, enrolled during active disease. Each CDR3 is given with its conserved first and last residue. The D gene is left open where the match is weak. For some rows the clone size is stated as once, few or many, or as a class when expanded; others skip it.

clone size,J gene,V gene,D gene,CDR3 DNA,CDR3 protein
.,TRBJ2-1,TRBV27,TRBD2,TGTGCCAGCAGTTCCCCCGGGACTATTGGCTGGGAGCAGTTCTTC,CASSSPGTIGWEQFF
.,TRBJ2-7,TRBV5-6,.,TGTGCCAGCAGCTTGGCAGGGGCCCTCTACGAGCAGTACTTC,CASSLAGALYEQYF
.,TRBJ1-3,TRBV5-1,TRBD1,TGCGCCAGCAGCTGGACAGGGGCGGGAAACACCATATATTTT,CASSWTGAGNTIYF
once,TRBJ1-2,TRBV7-2,.,TGTGCCAGCAGCTTAGGCTTCCCACAGGGAGCTTGGGGCTACACCTTC,CASSLGFPQGAWGYTF
.,TRBJ2-5,TRBV7-9,TRBD1,TGTGCCAGCAGCCCGACAGGGTGGCAAGAGACCCAGTACTTC,CASSPTGWQETQYF
.,TRBJ1-6,TRBV4-1,.,TGCGCCAGCAGCCTCGGACAGTACCGCTCACCCCTCCACTTT,CASSLGQYRSPLHF
.,TRBJ2-3,TRBV4-1,TRBD2,TGCGCCAGCAGCCAGACCGGGACTACTACCACAGATACGCAGTATTTT,CASSQTGTTTTDTQYF
.,TRBJ2-3,TRBV9,TRBD1,TGTGCCAGCAGTCCTAGGACAGGGCGAGGATATGCAGATACGCAGTATTTT,CASSPRTGRGYADTQYF
.,TRBJ2-5,TRBV27,TRBD2,TGTGCCAGCAGTCCAGCTAGCGGGAGTAAACAGACCCAGTACTTC,CASSPASGSKQTQYF
.,TRBJ1-5,TRBV5-1,.,TGCGCCAGCAGCTTGGGTCCGGGGTCGAGGGATCAGCCCCAGCATTTT,CASSLGPGSRDQPQHF
.,TRBJ2-3,TRBV6-4,TRBD2,TGTGCCAGCAGTGAGGGACTAGCGGGAGATACGCAGTATTTT,CASSEGLAGDTQYF
.,TRBJ1-4,TRBV18,TRBD1,TGTGCCAGCTCACCCGAACAGGGGCCAGATGAAAAACTGCTTTTT,CASSPEQGPDEKLLF
.,TRBJ1-5,TRBV27,.,TGTGCCAGCAGTTTTCGTAGGGGGTACGGTCAGCCCCAGCATTTT,CASSFRRGYGQPQHF
.,TRBJ1-3,TRBV7-2,.,TGTGCCAGCAGCTTACTCCTCTCTGGAAACACCATATATTTT,CASSLLLSGNTIYF
.,TRBJ1-2,TRBV9,.,TGTGCCAGCAGCGTAGCGACAGCTCCGTTCTATGGCTACACCTTC,CASSVATAPFYGYTF
.,TRBJ2-7,TRBV30,.,TGTGCCTGGAGTCCCACAGGGTATGACGAGCAGTACTTC,CAWSPTGYDEQYF
.,TRBJ2-2,TRBV19,.,TGTGCCAGTAGTACCCTGGGTAGCGCGAACACCGGGGAGCTGTTTTTT,CASSTLGSANTGELFF
.,TRBJ2-7,TRBV5-1,TRBD1,TGCGCCAGCAGCTTACAGGGGGCTGCCTACGAGCAGTACTTC,CASSLQGAAYEQYF
.,TRBJ1-2,TRBV10-1,.,TGCGCCAGCAGTGACAGGGCCGACTATGGCTACACCTTC,CASSDRADYGYTF
.,TRBJ1-2,TRBV28,TRBD1,TGTGCCAGCAGTTTATGGGCCCAGGGGGCGGGCTACACCTTC,CASSLWAQGAGYTF
.,TRBJ2-3,TRBV27,.,TGTGCCAGCACAGCTATCCAGGACTTAAGCACAGATACGCAGTATTTT,CASTAIQDLSTDTQYF
.,TRBJ2-7,TRBV19,TRBD1,TGTGCCAGTAGACCCCGGGACAGGGTTCGTGAGCAGTACTTC,CASRPRDRVREQYF
.,TRBJ2-5,TRBV5-1,TRBD2,TGCGCCAGCAGCTTGGGGTCTAGCGGGCCCCCACAAGAGACCCAGTACTTC,CASSLGSSGPPQETQYF
.,TRBJ2-7,TRBV28,.,TGTGCCAGCAGCGGGACCTACGAGCAGTACTTC,CASSGTYEQYF
.,TRBJ2-3,TRBV5-1,.,TGCGCCAGCAGTTTTGCTGGCCGAAGCACAGATACGCAGTATTTT,CASSFAGRSTDTQYF
.,TRBJ1-2,TRBV9,.,TGTGCCAGCAGCGTAGTTGACAGTAGCCATGGCTACACCTTC,CASSVVDSSHGYTF
.,TRBJ2-1,TRBV28,.,TGTGCCAGCAGTTTAGGGGGGAATGAGCAGTTCTTC,CASSLGGNEQFF
.,TRBJ2-7,TRBV5-1,.,TGCGCCAGCAGCTTCTATTTCTACTCCGAGCAGTACTTC,CASSFYFYSEQYF
.,TRBJ2-7,TRBV10-3,.,TGTGCCATCAGTGAGATAAAGAGTGGAGTCTACGAGCAGTACTTC,CAISEIKSGVYEQYF
.,TRBJ1-3,TRBV6-1,.,TGTGCCAGCAGTGGGGAGGGACCAAACTACTCTGGAAACACCATATATTTT,CASSGEGPNYSGNTIYF
.,TRBJ2-7,TRBV7-3,TRBD2,TGTGCCAGCAGCTCCCCTTTGGCTAGCCCAAGCGGGGACGAGCAGTACTTC,CASSSPLASPSGDEQYF
.,TRBJ2-1,TRBV7-9,.,TGTGCCAGCAGCTCCAGAAGAGGGGGATCCTACAATGAGCAGTTCTTC,CASSSRRGGSYNEQFF